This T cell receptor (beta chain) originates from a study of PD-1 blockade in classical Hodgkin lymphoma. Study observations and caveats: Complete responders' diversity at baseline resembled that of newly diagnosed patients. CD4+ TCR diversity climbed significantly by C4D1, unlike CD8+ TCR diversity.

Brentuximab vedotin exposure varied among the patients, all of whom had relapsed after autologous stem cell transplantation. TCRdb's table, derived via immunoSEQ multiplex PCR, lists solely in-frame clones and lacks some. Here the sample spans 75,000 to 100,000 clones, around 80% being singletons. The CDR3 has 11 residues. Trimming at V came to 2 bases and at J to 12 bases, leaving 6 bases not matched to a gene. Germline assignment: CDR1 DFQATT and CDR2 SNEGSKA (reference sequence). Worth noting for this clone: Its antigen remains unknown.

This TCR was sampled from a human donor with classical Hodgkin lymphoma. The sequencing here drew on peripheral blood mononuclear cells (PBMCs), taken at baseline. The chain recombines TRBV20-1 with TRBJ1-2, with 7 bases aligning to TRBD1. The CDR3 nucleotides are TGCAGTGCTAGACGAGAAGACAGGGACACCTTC. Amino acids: CSARREDRDTF.